Reported below is one TCR beta chain. The method was immunoSEQ multiplex PCR; TCRdb's version includes in-frame clones alone and lacks a portion of them. The sample lists about 72,000 clones, roughly nine tenths occurring once. V was clipped by 8 bases and J by 4 bases; unmatched bases: 6. The germline gives CDR1 KGHSH, CDR2 LQKENI. CDR3 size: 13 residues. The data derive from a study of T cell changes during pregnancy in multiple sclerosis. The clonotype comes from a female donor in good health, enrolled as a control in a pregnancy study. V is TRBV18 and J is TRBJ1-1, with 8 bases matching TRBD1. The material sequenced was peripheral blood, taken in the third trimester of pregnancy. The CDR3 loop reads CASLFTGGTEAFF. The CDR3 bases are TGTGCCAGCCTTTTCACAGGGGGCACTGAAGCTTTCTTT.